The sequence of this T cell receptor (beta chain) was determined in a study of shared clonotypes between healthy human individuals. Across the whole study: Participating donors consisted of two women and a few men aged 18 to 49.

Clones were sequenced by immunoSEQ multiplex PCR, and TCRdb holds only the in-frame ones, with some missing. The sample consists of about 2.3 million clones, around 90% of them appearing once. The receptor was derived from a man between 18 and 35 years old in good health. Some clones in this sample may be carry-over from other donors' samples. The specimen sequenced was naive CD4+ T cells from PBMCs. Specified subset: CD45RA+ positively selected.

Here the CDR3 reads CASSRGGVETQYF. The CDR3 DNA reads as TGCGCCAGCAGCAGGGGGGGTGTAGAGACCCAGTACTTC. This chain joins TRBV4-1 and TRBJ2-5; tentatively, D is TRBD2 (7 bases). Trimming cost V 5 bases and J 4 bases, with 11 bases left between them. This CDR3 is built from 13 residues. CDR1 is MGHRA, CDR2 YSYEKL, per germline.